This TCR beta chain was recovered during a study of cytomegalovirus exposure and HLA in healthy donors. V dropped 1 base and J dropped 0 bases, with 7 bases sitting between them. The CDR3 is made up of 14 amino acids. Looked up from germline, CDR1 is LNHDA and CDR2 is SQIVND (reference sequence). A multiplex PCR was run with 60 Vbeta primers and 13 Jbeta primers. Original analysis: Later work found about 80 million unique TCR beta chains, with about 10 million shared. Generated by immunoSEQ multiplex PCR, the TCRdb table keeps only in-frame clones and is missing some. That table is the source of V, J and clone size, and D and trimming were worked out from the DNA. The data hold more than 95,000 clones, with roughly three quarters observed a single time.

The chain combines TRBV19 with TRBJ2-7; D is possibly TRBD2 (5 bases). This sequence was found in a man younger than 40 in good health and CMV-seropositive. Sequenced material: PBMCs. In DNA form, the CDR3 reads TGTGCCAGTAGTATAGGTAGCGTCTCCTACGAGCAGTACTTC. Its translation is CASSIGSVSYEQYF.